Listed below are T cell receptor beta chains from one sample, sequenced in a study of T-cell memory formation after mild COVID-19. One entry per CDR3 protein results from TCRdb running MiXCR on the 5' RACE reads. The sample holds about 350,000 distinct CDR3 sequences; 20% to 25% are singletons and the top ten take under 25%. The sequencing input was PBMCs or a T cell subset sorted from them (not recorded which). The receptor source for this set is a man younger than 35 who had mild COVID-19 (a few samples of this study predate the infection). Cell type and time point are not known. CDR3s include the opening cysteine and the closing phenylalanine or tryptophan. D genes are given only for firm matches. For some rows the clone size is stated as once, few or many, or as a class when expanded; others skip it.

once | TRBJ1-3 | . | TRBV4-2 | CASSQDSTSYSGNTIYF | TGTGCCAGCAGCCAAGATTCGACGAGTTACTCTGGAAACACCATATATTTT
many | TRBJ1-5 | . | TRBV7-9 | CASSHGGPQHF | TGTGCCAGCAGCCACGGTGGGCCCCAGCATTTT
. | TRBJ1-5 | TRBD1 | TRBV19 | CASSRQGGGQPQHF | TGTGCCAGTAGTAGACAGGGTGGCGGACAGCCCCAGCATTTT
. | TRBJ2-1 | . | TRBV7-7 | CASSLLAGSSYNEQFF | TGTGCTAGCAGCTTATTGGCAGGGAGCTCCTACAATGAGCAGTTCTTC
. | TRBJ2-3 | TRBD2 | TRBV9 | CASSDGAGGGTDTQYF | TGTGCCAGCAGCGATGGAGCGGGGGGCGGGACAGATACGCAGTATTTT
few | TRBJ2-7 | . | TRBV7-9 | CASSPPPGTRFYEQYF | TGTGCCAGCAGCCCCCCTCCCGGGACGCGATTCTACGAGCAGTACTTC
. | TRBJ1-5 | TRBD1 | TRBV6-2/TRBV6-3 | CASSQGGPKHF | TGTGCCAGCAGCCAGGGGGGGCCCAAGCATTTT
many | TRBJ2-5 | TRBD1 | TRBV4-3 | CASSWTGIGETQYF | TGCGCCAGCAGTTGGACAGGGATAGGAGAGACCCAGTACTTC
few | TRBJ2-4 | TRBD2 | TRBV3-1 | CASSHGLAGGGWTKNIQYF | TGTGCCAGCAGCCACGGACTAGCGGGGGGTGGGTGGACCAAAAACATTCAGTACTTC
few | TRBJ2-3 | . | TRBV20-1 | CSAHRQESTDTQYF | TGCAGTGCCCACCGACAGGAAAGCACAGATACGCAGTATTTT
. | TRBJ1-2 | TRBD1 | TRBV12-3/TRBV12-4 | CASSHIGTGTYGYTF | TGTGCCAGCAGCCACATCGGGACAGGGACCTATGGCTACACCTTC
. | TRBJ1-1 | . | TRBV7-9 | CASSPVVGLNTEAFF | TGTGCCAGCAGCCCAGTGGTGGGCCTGAACACTGAAGCTTTCTTT
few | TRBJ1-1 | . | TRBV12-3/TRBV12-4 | CASSFSRGLTEAFF | TGTGCCAGCAGTTTTTCCAGGGGCCTAACTGAAGCTTTCTTT
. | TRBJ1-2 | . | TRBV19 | CASRAPSRRTAYGYTF | TGTGCCAGTAGGGCCCCATCCCGACGGACAGCCTATGGCTACACCTTC
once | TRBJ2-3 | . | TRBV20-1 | CSARWVGDKSLTDTQYF | TGCAGTGCTAGGTGGGTCGGGGACAAGTCGCTCACAGATACGCAGTATTTT
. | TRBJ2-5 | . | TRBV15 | CATSRDRSWGETQYF | TGTGCCACCAGCAGAGATAGGTCCTGGGGAGAGACCCAGTACTTC
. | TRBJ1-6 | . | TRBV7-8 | CASSLARGAGFTLHF | TGTGCCAGCAGCTTAGCACGGGGTGCGGGATTCACCCTCCACTTT
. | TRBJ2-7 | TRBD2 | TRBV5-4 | CASSLKRGATEQYF | TGTGCCAGCAGCCTGAAGCGGGGGGCCACGGAACAGTACTTC
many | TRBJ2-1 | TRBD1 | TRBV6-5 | CASSSLQGASYNEQFF | TGTGCCAGCAGTTCACTCCAGGGGGCCTCCTACAATGAGCAGTTCTTC
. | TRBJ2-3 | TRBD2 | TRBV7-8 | CASSTLGGGSTDTQYF | TGTGCCAGCAGTACCCTCGGCGGGGGTAGCACAGATACGCAGTATTTT
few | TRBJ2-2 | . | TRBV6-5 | CASSYGAAGELFF | TGTGCCAGCAGTTACGGGGCAGCCGGGGAGCTGTTTTTT
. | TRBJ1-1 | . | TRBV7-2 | CASSAGPPNTEAFF | TGTGCCAGCAGCGCGGGACCCCCGAACACTGAAGCTTTCTTT
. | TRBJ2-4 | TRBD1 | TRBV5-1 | CASTDRVENIQYF | TGCGCCAGCACCGACAGGGTAGAAAACATTCAGTACTTC
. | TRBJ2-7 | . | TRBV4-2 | CASSQNSDIYEQYF | TGTGCCAGCAGCCAAAACTCGGACATCTACGAGCAGTACTTC
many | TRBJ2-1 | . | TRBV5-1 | CASSYARDSKNNEQFF | TGCGCCAGCAGCTACGCCCGAGACAGCAAAAACAATGAGCAGTTCTTC
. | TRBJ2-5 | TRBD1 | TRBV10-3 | CAISDRGQGAGETQYF | TGTGCCATCAGTGATCGAGGACAGGGGGCTGGGGAGACCCAGTACTTC
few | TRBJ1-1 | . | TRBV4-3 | CASSQRRAGPESTEAFF | TGCGCCAGCAGCCAAAGGCGGGCGGGCCCAGAGAGCACTGAAGCTTTCTTT
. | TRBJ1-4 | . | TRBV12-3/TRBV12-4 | CASSFSGVPTNEKLFF | TGTGCCAGCAGTTTTAGCGGGGTTCCAACTAATGAAAAACTGTTTTTT
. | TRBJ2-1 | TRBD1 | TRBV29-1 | CSSNRLDRENNEQFF | TGCAGCTCAAACCGACTGGACAGGGAGAACAATGAGCAGTTCTTC
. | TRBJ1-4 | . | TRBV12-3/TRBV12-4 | CASSLGQSNEKLFF | TGTGCCAGCAGCCTAGGACAGTCTAATGAAAAACTGTTTTTT
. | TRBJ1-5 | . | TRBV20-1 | CSASSLSWSNQPQHF | TGCAGTGCTAGCTCGTTATCTTGGAGCAATCAGCCCCAGCATTTT
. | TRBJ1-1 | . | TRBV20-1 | CSASPPGAPGEAFF | TGCAGTGCTAGCCCACCAGGGGCCCCTGGTGAAGCTTTCTTT
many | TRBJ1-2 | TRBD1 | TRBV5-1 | CASRASTGDGYTF | TGCGCCAGCAGGGCATCTACAGGGGATGGCTACACCTTC
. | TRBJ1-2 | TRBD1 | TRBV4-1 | CASSQAGQGALGYTF | TGCGCCAGCAGCCAAGCAGGACAGGGGGCGCTTGGCTACACCTTC
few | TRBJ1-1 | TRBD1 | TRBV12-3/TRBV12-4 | CASSGTGFGDTEAFF | TGTGCCAGCAGCGGGACAGGGTTTGGGGACACTGAAGCTTTCTTT
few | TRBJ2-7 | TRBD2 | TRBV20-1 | CSASLKRGSRIYEQYF | TGCAGTGCTAGTCTTAAGCGGGGGAGCAGAATCTACGAGCAGTACTTC
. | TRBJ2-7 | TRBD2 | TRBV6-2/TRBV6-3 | CASGSSGGAVNEQYF | TGTGCCAGCGGGAGTAGCGGGGGGGCTGTCAACGAGCAGTACTTC
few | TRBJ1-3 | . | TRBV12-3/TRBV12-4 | CASNKGHLGNTIYF | TGTGCCAGCAATAAAGGACACTTAGGAAACACCATATATTTT
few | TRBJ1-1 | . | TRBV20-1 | CSARGHLGGERAFF | TGCAGTGCTAGGGGCCACTTGGGCGGTGAAAGAGCTTTCTTT
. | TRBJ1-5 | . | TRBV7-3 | CASSLYPNQPQHF | TGTGCCAGCAGCTTATATCCAAATCAGCCCCAGCATTTT
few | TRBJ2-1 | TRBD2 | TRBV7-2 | CASSPPGLAVDEQFF | TGTGCCAGCAGCCCCCCGGGACTAGCGGTCGATGAGCAGTTCTTC
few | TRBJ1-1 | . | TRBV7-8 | CASHKEVYTEAFF | TGTGCCAGCCATAAGGAGGTGTACACTGAAGCTTTCTTT
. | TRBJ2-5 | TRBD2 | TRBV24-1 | CATSDRLAGQETQYF | TGTGCCACCAGTGATCGCCTAGCGGGGCAAGAGACCCAGTACTTC
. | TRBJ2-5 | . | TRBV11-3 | CASSRYSGQETQYF | TGTGCCAGCAGCCGCTACAGTGGCCAAGAGACCCAGTACTTC
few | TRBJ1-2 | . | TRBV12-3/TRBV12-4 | CASSRDARGLSF | TGTGCCAGCAGTAGGGACGCCCGCGGCTTATCCTTC
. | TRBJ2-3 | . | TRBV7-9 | CASSQDTRYF | TGTGCCAGCAGCCAAGATACGCGGTATTTT
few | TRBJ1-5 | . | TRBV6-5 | CASSYGAGEPQHF | TGTGCCAGCAGTTACGGGGCAGGGGAACCCCAGCATTTT
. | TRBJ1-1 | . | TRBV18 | CASSPSAPEAFF | TGTGCCAGCTCACCCAGTGCACCTGAAGCTTTCTTT
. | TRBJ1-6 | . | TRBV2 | CASSEVGGTYSPLHF | TGTGCCAGCAGTGAAGTTGGGGGAACCTATTCACCCCTCCACTTT
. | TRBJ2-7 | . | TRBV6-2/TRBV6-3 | CASKLALVYEQYF | TGTGCCAGCAAACTAGCTCTGGTCTACGAGCAGTACTTC
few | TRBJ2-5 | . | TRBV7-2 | CASSFGSYGLYQETQYF | TGTGCCAGCAGCTTTGGGAGCTATGGCCTGTACCAAGAGACCCAGTACTTC
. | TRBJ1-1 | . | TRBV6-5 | CASSFLGGKEAFF | TGTGCCAGCAGTTTCTTGGGAGGGAAAGAAGCTTTCTTT
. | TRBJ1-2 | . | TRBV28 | CASSIKNSFLRGYTF | TGTGCCAGCAGTATCAAGAACTCGTTCCTAAGGGGCTACACCTTC
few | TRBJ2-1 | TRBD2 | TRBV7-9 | CASSVDPSGGINEQFF | TGTGCCAGCAGCGTAGACCCTAGCGGGGGGATCAATGAGCAGTTCTTC